The 4 T cell receptor beta chains given below trace back to one sample, sequenced in a study of T cells expressing NK-cell markers. TCRdb reworked the 5' RACE reads into one entry per CDR3 protein, no DNA. The table for this sample gives about 460,000 distinct CDR3 sequences. The sequenced sample consisted of blood T cells: a sorted CD56 or NKG2C T cell subset, CD4+ or CD8+ T cells, or bulk PBMC T cells (not recorded which). Every receptor here comes from a woman in her 50s in good health.

V and J are TRBV6-6 and TRBJ1-1. Germline V gene lookup returns CDR1 MNHNY and CDR2 SVGAGI (reference sequence). The length of the CDR3 is 13 residues. The CDR3 spells CASSYSMEPEAFF.

The V and J genes are TRBV5-1 and TRBJ2-3; no DNA is available, so the TRBD2 call from TCRdb remains unchecked. Germline V gives CDR1 SGHRS, CDR2 YFSETQ. The CDR3 spans 18 residues. The CDR3 sequence: CASSLILTSGRKTDTQYF.

The rearrangement joins TRBV5-1 to TRBJ2-7. The germline gives CDR1 SGHRS, CDR2 YFSETQ. This CDR3 contains 15 residues. The CDR3 loop reads CASSLEGIISYEQYF.

V and J are TRBV29-1 and TRBJ2-7; with no DNA, the TCRdb D assignment of TRBD2 cannot be verified. Germline V CDR1 and CDR2: SQVTM, ANQGSEA. This CDR3 is 14 amino acids long. Here the CDR3 reads CSVGGLAAAYEQYF.